This TCR beta chain was recorded in a study of tissue T cells after allogeneic stem cell transplantation. The CDR3 covers 15 residues. Germline lookup yields CDR1 SSHAT and CDR2 FNYEAQ (reference sequence). Findings and caveats of the study: Blood and spleen captured only part of the tissue TCR repertoire. TCR repertoires tracked anatomic similarity, regardless of disease or transplant status. Which tissue TCRs were alloreactive or antigen-specific was not determined. Some clones might be persisting host cells.

CDR3 sequences, V/J genes, frequencies and template counts came from survey-depth TCRbeta sequencing. TCRdb's copy holds only in-frame clones and misses some; the assay was immunoSEQ multiplex PCR. The table lists about 4,700 clones, roughly three quarters of them singletons. With respect to this clone: What it binds is not known. A read error may account for a junction end that differs from germline.

The TCR originated in a female patient aged 18 to 50 with steroid-refractory graft-versus-host disease after an allogeneic stem cell transplant. Some T cells here may be from the graft donor. The input for sequencing was duodenal tissue, taken at autopsy. V usage is TRBV7-7 and J usage is TRBJ2-7; 15 nucleotides agree with TRBD2. The CDR3: CASSLGTSGRYEQYF. DNA for the CDR3: TGTGCTAGCAGCTTAGGGACTAGCGGGAGGTACGAGCAGTACTTC.